This passage covers 21 T cell receptor beta chains from one sample sequenced in a study of shared clonotypes between healthy human individuals. Assay: immunoSEQ multiplex PCR; the TCRdb copy retains only in-frame clones and omits some. The sample lists 2 million to 2.5 million clones; over 85% were seen once. Material: naive CD4+ T cells sorted from blood. Subset meaning: CD45RA+ positively selected. Receptors originate from a man between 18 and 29 years old in good health.

The genes are TRBV19 and TRBJ2-1, with a tentative D call TRBD1 (5 bases). CDR3 size: 13 residues. V was cut by 4 bases and J by 8 bases, with 12 bases left in between. Germline V gives CDR1 LNHDA, CDR2 SQIVND (reference sequence). CDR3 DNA: TGTGCCAGTAGTACACAGGCGTTCGATGAGCAGTTCTTC. Translating it yields CASSTQAFDEQFF.

V and J are TRBV7-9 and TRBJ2-7; weak D call: TRBD2 (6 bases). Germline values: CDR1 SEHNR, CDR2 FQNEAQ (reference sequence). V lost 1 base, J lost 2 bases, and 15 bases lay in between. The CDR3 has 16 amino acids. CDR3 loop: CASSLVRGSSPYEQYF. CDR3 DNA sequence: TGTGCCAGCAGCTTAGTCCGGGGGAGCTCACCCTACGAGCAGTACTTC.

The chain employs TRBV5-4 and TRBJ2-5; D is perhaps TRBD2 (5 bases). CDR1 is SGHNT and CDR2 is YYREEE in the germline V gene (reference sequence). CDR3 length equals 14 residues. Trimming cost V 4 bases and J 0 bases, with 10 bases left between them. This CDR3 is CASSEGSNQETQYF. As DNA, the CDR3 is TGTGCCAGCAGCGAGGGATCCAACCAAGAGACCCAGTACTTC.

J is TRBJ2-5 and V is TRBV11-1, with D hard to call. The germline V gene encodes CDR1 SGHAT and CDR2 FQDESV (reference sequence). V shed 1 base and J shed 9 bases, with 12 bases lying between them. The CDR3 contains 13 residues. The CDR3 region has the DNA TGTGCCAGCAGCTTAGGCTGGGGTATGGCCCAGTACTTC. It encodes CASSLGWGMAQYF.

Notes on this clone: A much larger clonotype is one base distant, so this may be a read error. Other DNA sequences in the same sample also yield this CDR3. V is TRBV11-3 and J is TRBJ2-7, with 15 bases identical to TRBD2. The V gene's germline CDR1 is SGHNT and CDR2 YENEEA. V dropped 4 bases and J dropped 6; count of bases not matched to a gene: 1. This CDR3 spans 14 amino acids. Written as DNA, the CDR3 is TGTGCCAGCAGCTCGGGACTAGCGGGAGGCGAGCAGTACTTC. Translating gives CASSSGLAGGEQYF.

The chain links TRBV10-3 to TRBJ2-1; weak D call: TRBD2 (6 bases). CDR1 and CDR2 (germline): ENHRY, SYGVKD. The germline V and J ends were trimmed by 6 bases and 7 bases, with 13 bases remaining between them. This CDR3 has 13 residues. The CDR3 sequence: CAISPGTLNEQFF. DNA of the CDR3: TGTGCCATCAGCCCCGGGACTCTAAATGAGCAGTTCTTC.

The V gene is TRBV7-9, the J gene TRBJ2-1; D not certain. The CDR3 spans 14 residues. CDR1 is SEHNR and CDR2 is FQNEAQ in the germline V gene (reference sequence). V lost 2 bases to trimming and J lost 8 bases, with 13 bases between them. The CDR3: CASSLTGPMDEQFF. CDR3 DNA sequence: TGTGCCAGCAGCTTAACGGGCCCGATGGATGAGCAGTTCTTC.

The table lists this clone with a count of one. The rearrangement links TRBV7-9 to TRBJ2-2; D is unresolved. V shed 1 base and J shed 0 bases, with 6 bases lying between them. CDR1 is SEHNR, CDR2 FQNEAQ, per germline (reference sequence). This CDR3 is 15 amino acids long. DNA of the CDR3: TGTGCCAGCAGCTTAGGCAGTACGAACACCGGGGAGCTGTTTTTT. This encodes CASSLGSTNTGELFF.

The chain links TRBV2 to TRBJ2-2; possibly TRBD2 for D (5 bases). V lost 6 bases and J lost 1, with 9 bases in between. CDR3 length: 14 residues. The germline CDR1 and CDR2 sequences are SNHLY and FYNNEI. CDR3 DNA sequence: TGTGCCAGCAGAGCGGACTGGAACACCGGGGAGCTGTTTTTT. Amino acid sequence: CASRADWNTGELFF.

J is TRBJ1-6 and V is TRBV28, with D perhaps TRBD1 (5 bases). In germline, CDR1 is MDHEN, CDR2 SYDVKM. V was shortened by 8 bases and J by 6 bases, with 11 bases between the two germline ends. The CDR3 is 13 residues long. DNA for the CDR3: TGTGCCAGCGCGCGGGACCCTAATTCACCCCTCCACTTT. Protein sequence: CASARDPNSPLHF.

This chain connects TRBV27 to TRBJ1-2; D remains ambiguous. V was pared by 6 bases and J by 8 bases, with 19 bases between. Germline V gene sequence: CDR1 MNHEY, CDR2 SMNVEV (reference sequence). There are 14 residues in the CDR3. CDR3 residues: CASSLRAEARGYTF. CDR3 nucleotide sequence: TGTGCCAGCAGCCTACGGGCGGAAGCTCGGGGCTACACCTTC.

The chain employs TRBV30 and TRBJ2-1, with 8 bases lining up with TRBD1. Trimming removed 3 bases from V and 4 bases from J; junction bases left unmatched: 8. Germline CDR1 GTSNPN, CDR2 SVGIG (reference sequence). The CDR3 covers 15 residues. Written as DNA, the CDR3 is TGTGCCTGGAGGGGTGGGACAGGACTTTACAATGAGCAGTTCTTC. Translation gives CAWRGGTGLYNEQFF.

The rearrangement joins TRBV11-3 to TRBJ2-7; 8 bases are shared with TRBD2. This CDR3 comprises 17 residues. Germline V gives CDR1 SGHNT, CDR2 YENEEA. V lost 1 base to trimming and J lost 2 bases; unmatched junction nucleotides: 10. CDR3 nucleotides: TGTGCCAGCAGCTTAGGATCTGTGACTAGCGCACCCTACGAGCAGTACTTC. Encoded protein: CASSLGSVTSAPYEQYF.

Remarks on this clone: A read error may be the cause here, since a much bigger clone is one base away. The sample carries other DNA sequences with the same CDR3. The gene calls are TRBV2 and TRBJ1-1; 8 bases are shared with TRBD1. This CDR3 has 13 residues. Germline-derived CDR1 and CDR2 are SNHLY and FYNNEI. As DNA, the CDR3 is TGCGCCAGCAGAGGACAGGGGAACACTGAAGCTTTCTTT. Amino acid sequence: CASRGQGNTEAFF.

V gene TRBV25-1 combines with J gene TRBJ1-1, with 9 bases matching TRBD1. V gave up 8 bases and J gave up 4 bases; unmatched junction bases: 11. Germline assignment: CDR1 MGHDK and CDR2 SYGVNS. This CDR3 is 15 amino acids long. This CDR3 is CASGGQGTIFTEAFF. CDR3 DNA: TGTGCCAGCGGGGGACAGGGAACTATCTTCACTGAAGCTTTCTTT. The whole variable domain, remainder taken from reference TRBV25-1 and TRBJ1-1, is EADIYQTPRYLVIGTGKKITLECSQTMGHDKMYWYQQDPGMELHLIHYSYGVNSTEKGDLSSESTVSRIRTEHFPLTLESARPSHTSQYLCASGGQGTIFTEAFFGQGTRLTVV.

Comment on this clone: A read error may be the cause here, since a much bigger clone is one base away. This chain links TRBV30 with TRBJ2-1, with D perhaps assigned TRBD1 or TRBD2 (6 bases each). Per the germline V gene, CDR1 is GTSNPN and CDR2 is SVGIG (reference sequence). The CDR3 extends over 14 amino acids. CDR3 bases: TGTGCCCGGAGTGTACCGGGGGCGAGGAATGAGCAGTTCTTC. It codes for CARSVPGARNEQFF.

This chain connects TRBV30 to TRBJ1-2; no definite D call. This CDR3 contains 11 residues. Germline V gene lookup returns CDR1 GTSNPN and CDR2 SVGIG (reference sequence). V dropped 7 bases and J dropped 4 bases, with 10 bases sitting between them. DNA of the CDR3: TGTGCCTTATTCTACCGCTATGGCTACACCTTC. Translation gives CALFYRYGYTF.

Points on this clone: Distinct nucleotide sequences in the sample also encode this CDR3. The V and J genes are TRBV27 and TRBJ2-2, with unresolved D. The V gene's germline CDR1 is MNHEY and CDR2 SMNVEV (reference sequence). This CDR3 comprises 12 residues. The V and J ends lost 4 bases and 5 bases respectively, with 5 bases between them. The CDR3 sequence: CASSYLTGELFF. DNA of the CDR3: TGTGCCAGCAGTTATCTGACCGGGGAGCTGTTTTTT.

The chain couples TRBV29-1 to TRBJ1-4, with 9 bases fitting TRBD1. CDR1 is SQVTM, CDR2 ANQGSEA, per germline. This CDR3 comprises 15 residues. With V trimmed by 6 bases and J by 7 bases, 12 bases remained unmatched. CDR3 sequence: CSVQISGTGTEKLFF. CDR3 bases: TGCAGCGTCCAAATTTCCGGGACAGGGACTGAAAAACTGTTTTTT.

The chain joins TRBV19 to TRBJ2-1, with 13 bases fitting TRBD2. The CDR3 sequence is 17 residues long. Germline loops: CDR1 LNHDA, CDR2 SQIVND (reference sequence). The J segment lost 7 bases and the V segment lost 5 bases, leaving 11 bases of the junction unmatched. In DNA form, the CDR3 reads TGTGCCAGTAGTTCACGACTAGCGGGAGGTTTCGGGAATGAGCAGTTCTTC. Translation: CASSSRLAGGFGNEQFF.

The CDR3 here is CASSQDRLGALNEKLFF. In DNA form, the CDR3 reads TGCGCCAGCAGCCAGGATCGCTTAGGGGCCCTTAATGAAAAACTGTTTTTT. The J gene is TRBJ1-4, the V gene TRBV4-3, with D possibly matching TRBD1 (5 bases). Trimming stripped 3 bases from V and 4 bases from J, with 18 bases between. CDR3 size: 17 residues. In germline, CDR1 is LGHNA, CDR2 YSLEER.